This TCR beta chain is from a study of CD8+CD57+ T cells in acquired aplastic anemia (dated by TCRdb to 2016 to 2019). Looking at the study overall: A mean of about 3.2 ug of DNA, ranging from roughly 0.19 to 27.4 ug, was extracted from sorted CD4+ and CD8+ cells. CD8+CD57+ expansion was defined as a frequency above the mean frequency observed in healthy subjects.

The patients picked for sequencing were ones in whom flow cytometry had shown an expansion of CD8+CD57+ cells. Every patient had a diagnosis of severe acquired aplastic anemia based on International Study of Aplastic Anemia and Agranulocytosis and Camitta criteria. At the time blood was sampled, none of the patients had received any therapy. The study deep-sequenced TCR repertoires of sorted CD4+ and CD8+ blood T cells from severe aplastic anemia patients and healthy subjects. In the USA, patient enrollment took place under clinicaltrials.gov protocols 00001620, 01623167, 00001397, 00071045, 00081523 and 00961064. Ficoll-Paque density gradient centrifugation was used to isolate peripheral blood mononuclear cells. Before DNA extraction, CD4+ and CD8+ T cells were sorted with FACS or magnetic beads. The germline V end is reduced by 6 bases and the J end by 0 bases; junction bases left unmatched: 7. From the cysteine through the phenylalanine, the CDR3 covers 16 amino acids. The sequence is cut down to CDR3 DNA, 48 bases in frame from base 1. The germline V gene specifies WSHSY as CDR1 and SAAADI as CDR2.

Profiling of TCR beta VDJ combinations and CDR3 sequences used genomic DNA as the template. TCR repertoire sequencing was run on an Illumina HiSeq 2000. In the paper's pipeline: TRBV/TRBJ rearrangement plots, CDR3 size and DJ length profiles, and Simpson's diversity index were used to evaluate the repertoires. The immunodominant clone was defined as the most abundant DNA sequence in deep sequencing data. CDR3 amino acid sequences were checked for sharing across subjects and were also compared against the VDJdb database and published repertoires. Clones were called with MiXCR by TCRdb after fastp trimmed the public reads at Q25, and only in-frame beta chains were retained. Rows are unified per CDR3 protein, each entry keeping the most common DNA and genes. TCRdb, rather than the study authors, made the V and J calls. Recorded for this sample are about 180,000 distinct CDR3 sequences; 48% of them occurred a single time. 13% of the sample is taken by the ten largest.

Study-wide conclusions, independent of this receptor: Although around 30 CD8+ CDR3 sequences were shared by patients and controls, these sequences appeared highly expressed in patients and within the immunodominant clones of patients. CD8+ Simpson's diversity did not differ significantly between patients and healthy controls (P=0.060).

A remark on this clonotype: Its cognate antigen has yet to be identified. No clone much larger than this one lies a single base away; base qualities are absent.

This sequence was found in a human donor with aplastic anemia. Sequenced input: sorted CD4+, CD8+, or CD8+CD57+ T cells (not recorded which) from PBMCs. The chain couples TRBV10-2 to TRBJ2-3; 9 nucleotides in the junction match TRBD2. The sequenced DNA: TGCGCCAGCAGCAGGAGCGGGGGGTTAAGCACAGATACGCAGTATTTT. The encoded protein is CASSRSGGLSTDTQYF.